The rows below give T cell receptor beta chains drawn from one sample of a study of blood T cells in healthy people across ages. TCRdb re-derived calls from the 5' RACE reads in MiXCR, one entry per CDR3 protein. The sample carries hundreds of thousands of distinct CDR3 sequences, around 50% recorded once. The sequenced sample consisted of blood. All receptors derive from a man aged 40-55 years in good health. Both conserved end residues are part of each CDR3. A D gene is named only where the DNA matches it firmly. Only part of the rows carry a size: once, few, many, or a class if the clone is expanded.

few | TRBJ2-1 | TRBV5-1 | TRBD2 | CASSPSLTSGSLDNEQFF | TGCGCCAGCAGCCCCAGTCTTACTAGCGGGAGTTTAGACAATGAGCAGTTCTTC
few | TRBJ2-1 | TRBV6-2/TRBV6-3 | TRBD2 | CASSYPRLASKENEQFF | TGTGCCAGCAGTTACCCTAGACTAGCGAGCAAAGAAAATGAGCAGTTCTTC
few | TRBJ2-5 | TRBV2 | TRBD2 | CASIELSGGSQETQYF | TGTGCCAGCATTGAACTTAGCGGGGGGTCCCAAGAGACCCAGTACTTC
few | TRBJ2-1 | TRBV4-2 | TRBD2 | CASSHPSGGGRDEQFF | TGTGCCAGCAGCCATCCTAGTGGGGGGGGTCGAGATGAGCAGTTCTTC
once | TRBJ2-2 | TRBV20-1 | TRBD2 | CSARIGTSGSGTGELFF | TGCAGTGCTAGAATAGGGACTAGCGGGAGCGGCACCGGGGAGCTGTTTTTT
- | TRBJ2-4 | TRBV28 | - | CASSFSQGLAKNIQYF | TGTGCCAGCAGTTTCTCCCAGGGGCTAGCCAAAAACATTCAGTACTTC
few | TRBJ2-1 | TRBV7-9 | - | CASSFRGQPTYNEQFF | TGTGCCAGCAGCTTCAGGGGACAACCTACCTACAATGAGCAGTTCTTC
few | TRBJ1-1 | TRBV3-1 | - | CASSQATPQFTEAFF | TGTGCCAGCAGCCAAGCAACCCCTCAGTTCACTGAAGCTTTCTTT
- | TRBJ1-2 | TRBV7-3 | TRBD1 | CASSSPDRGDGYTF | TGTGCCAGCAGCAGCCCGGACAGGGGCGATGGCTACACCTTC
- | TRBJ2-7 | TRBV28 | TRBD2 | CASSSPAGDEQYF | TGTGCCAGCAGTAGCCCCGCGGGGGACGAGCAGTACTTC
- | TRBJ2-3 | TRBV5-1 | TRBD2 | CASSFEASGEEGADTQYF | TGCGCCAGCAGCTTTGAAGCTAGCGGAGAAGAGGGAGCAGATACGCAGTATTTT
- | TRBJ1-4 | TRBV4-3 | - | CASSQDRGPGEGLFF | TGCGCCAGCAGCCAAGACCGGGGACCGGGCGAAGGTCTGTTTTTT
- | TRBJ2-3 | TRBV7-6 | - | CASYTQYF | TGTGCCTCATATACGCAGTATTTT
- | TRBJ2-7 | TRBV5-4 | TRBD1 | CASSHRQGSYSYEQYF | TGTGCCAGCAGCCATCGACAGGGATCGTACTCCTACGAGCAGTACTTC
once | TRBJ2-7 | TRBV4-3 | TRBD2 | CASSQAAAGVLYEQYF | TGCGCCAGCAGCCAAGCTGCAGCGGGAGTACTCTACGAGCAGTACTTC
- | TRBJ2-5 | TRBV11-2 | TRBD2 | CASSFSSGLARRETQYF | TGTGCCAGCAGCTTCTCCTCCGGACTAGCTCGGAGAGAGACCCAGTACTTC
- | TRBJ2-3 | TRBV5-1 | - | CASSREGRVEYTDTQYF | TGCGCCAGCAGCCGGGAAGGTAGGGTAGAATACACAGATACGCAGTATTTT
- | TRBJ2-7 | TRBV12-3/TRBV12-4 | - | CASSLGGWWGYEQYF | TGTGCCAGCAGTTTAGGCGGGTGGTGGGGCTACGAGCAGTACTTC
- | TRBJ1-2 | TRBV12-3/TRBV12-4 | TRBD1 | CASLRTGEYDGYTF | TGTGCCAGCCTCAGGACAGGGGAGTATGATGGCTACACCTTC